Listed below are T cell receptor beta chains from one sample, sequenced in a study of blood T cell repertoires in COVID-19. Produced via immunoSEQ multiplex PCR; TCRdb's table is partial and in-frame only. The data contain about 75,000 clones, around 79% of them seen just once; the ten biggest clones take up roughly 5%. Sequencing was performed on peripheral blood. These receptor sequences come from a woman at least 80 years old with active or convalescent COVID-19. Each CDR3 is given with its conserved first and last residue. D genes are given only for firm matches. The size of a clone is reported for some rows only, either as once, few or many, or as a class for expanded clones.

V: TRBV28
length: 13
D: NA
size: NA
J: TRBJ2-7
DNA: TGTGCCAGCAGTTCGCAGGGGAGCCACGAGCAGTACTTC
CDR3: CASSSQGSHEQYF

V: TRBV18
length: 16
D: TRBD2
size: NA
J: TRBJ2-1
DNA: TGTGCCAGCTCACCATACCGGGGGGGGCCCTACAATGAGCAGTTCTTC
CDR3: CASSPYRGGPYNEQFF

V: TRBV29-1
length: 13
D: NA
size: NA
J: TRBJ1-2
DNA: TGCAGCGTTGAAGATCCGGCCAGGTGGGGCTACACCTTC
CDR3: CSVEDPARWGYTF

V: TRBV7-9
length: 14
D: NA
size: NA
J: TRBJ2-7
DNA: TGTGCCAGCAGCTTTAACAGCGGATACTACGAGCAGTACTTC
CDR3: CASSFNSGYYEQYF

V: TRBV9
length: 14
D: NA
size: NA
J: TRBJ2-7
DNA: TGTGCCAGCAGCGTGGGTGGTGACAGATACGAGCAGTACTTC
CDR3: CASSVGGDRYEQYF

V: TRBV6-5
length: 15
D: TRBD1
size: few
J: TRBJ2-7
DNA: TGTGCCAGCAGTTCGCCGGGACAGGGTCTGGGGGAGCAGTACTTC
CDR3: CASSSPGQGLGEQYF

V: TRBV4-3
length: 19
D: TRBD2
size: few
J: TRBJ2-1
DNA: TGCGCCAGCAGCCAAAGCCTCTCCAAAGCGGGAGGGTTGTACAATGAGCAGTTCTTC
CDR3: CASSQSLSKAGGLYNEQFF

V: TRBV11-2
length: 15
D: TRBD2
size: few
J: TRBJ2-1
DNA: TGTGCCAGCAGCCCACTAGCGGGGGGGCTCAATGAGCAGTTCTTC
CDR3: CASSPLAGGLNEQFF

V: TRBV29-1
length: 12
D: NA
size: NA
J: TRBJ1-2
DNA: TGCAGCGTTGAGGGAGGGAACCGTGGCTACACCTTC
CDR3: CSVEGGNRGYTF

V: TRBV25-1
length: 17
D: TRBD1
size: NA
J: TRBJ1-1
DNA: TGTGCCAGCAGCGAAGGGACAGGGGTATGGTACGGCACTGAAGCTTTCTTT
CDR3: CASSEGTGVWYGTEAFF